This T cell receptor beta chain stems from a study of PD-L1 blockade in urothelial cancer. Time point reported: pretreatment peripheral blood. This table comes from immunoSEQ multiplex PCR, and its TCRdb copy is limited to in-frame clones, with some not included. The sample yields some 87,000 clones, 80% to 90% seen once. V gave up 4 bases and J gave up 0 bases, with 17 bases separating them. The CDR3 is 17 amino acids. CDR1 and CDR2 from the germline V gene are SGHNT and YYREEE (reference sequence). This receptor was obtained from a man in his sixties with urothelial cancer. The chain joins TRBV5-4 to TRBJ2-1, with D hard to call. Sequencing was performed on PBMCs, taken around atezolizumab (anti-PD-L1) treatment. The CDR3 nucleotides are TGTGCCAGCAGCAGGCTTCGTGGCGGAAGCTCCTACAATGAGCAGTTCTTC. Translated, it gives CASSRLRGGSSYNEQFF.